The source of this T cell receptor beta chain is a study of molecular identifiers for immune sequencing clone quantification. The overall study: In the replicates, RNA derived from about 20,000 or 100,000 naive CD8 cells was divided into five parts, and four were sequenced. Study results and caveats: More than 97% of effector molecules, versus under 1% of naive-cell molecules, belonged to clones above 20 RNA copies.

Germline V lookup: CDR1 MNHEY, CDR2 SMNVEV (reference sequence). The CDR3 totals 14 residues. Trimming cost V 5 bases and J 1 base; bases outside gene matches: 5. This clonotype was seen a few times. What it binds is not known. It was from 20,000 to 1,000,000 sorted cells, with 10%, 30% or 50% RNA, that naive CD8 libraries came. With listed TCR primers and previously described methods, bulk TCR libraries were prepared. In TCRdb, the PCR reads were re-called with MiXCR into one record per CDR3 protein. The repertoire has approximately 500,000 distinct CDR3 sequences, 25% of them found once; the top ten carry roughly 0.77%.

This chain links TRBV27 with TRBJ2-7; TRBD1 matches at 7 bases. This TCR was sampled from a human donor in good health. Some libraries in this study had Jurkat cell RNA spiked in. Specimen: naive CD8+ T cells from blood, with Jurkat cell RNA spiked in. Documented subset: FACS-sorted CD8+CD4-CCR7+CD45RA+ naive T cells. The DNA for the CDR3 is TGTGCCAGCAGTCCAACAGGGGATTCCTACGAGCAGTACTTC. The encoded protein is CASSPTGDSYEQYF.